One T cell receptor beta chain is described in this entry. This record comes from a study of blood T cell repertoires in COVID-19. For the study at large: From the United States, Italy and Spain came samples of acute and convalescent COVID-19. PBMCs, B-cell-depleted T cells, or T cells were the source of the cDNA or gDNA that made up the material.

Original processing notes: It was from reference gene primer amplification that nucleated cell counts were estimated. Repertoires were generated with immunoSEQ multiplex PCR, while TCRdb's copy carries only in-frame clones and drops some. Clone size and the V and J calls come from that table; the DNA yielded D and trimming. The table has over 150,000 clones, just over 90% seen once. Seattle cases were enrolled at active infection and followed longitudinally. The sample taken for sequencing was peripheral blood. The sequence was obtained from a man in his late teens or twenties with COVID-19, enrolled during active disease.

In DNA, the CDR3 is TGCAGCGTTGCGGGGAGCTACGAGCAGTACTTC. This codes for CSVAGSYEQYF. V gene TRBV29-1 combines with J gene TRBJ2-7; the D gene is possibly TRBD2 (5 bases). The CDR3 loop spans 11 amino acids. Germline CDR1 is SQVTM and CDR2 is ANQGSEA. Trimming took 4 bases from V and 3 from J, leaving 7 bases between them.